The sequence of this T cell receptor beta chain was determined in a study of shared clonotypes between healthy human individuals. Study results and caveats: Generally, naive subsets came out with larger estimated richness than memory subsets.

TCRdb keeps only in-frame clones here, not all; method: immunoSEQ multiplex PCR. Here the sample spans around 88,000 clones, almost 70% being singletons. This clone was counted a few times. Its antigen is undetermined. This sequence originates from a man aged 25-40 years in good health. The sequencing input was memory CD8+ T cells sorted from blood. The subset here: CD45RO+ cells pooled with CCR7-negative TemRA cells.

This chain's CDR3 is CASSGRAGSSYNEQFF. Here the CDR3 DNA reads TGTGCCAGCAGCGGTAGAGCGGGAAGCTCCTACAATGAGCAGTTCTTC. The V gene is TRBV7-9, the J gene TRBJ2-1; 7 nucleotides match TRBD2. The CDR3 totals 16 residues. The V gene end was trimmed by 5 bases and the J gene end by 0 bases; junction bases not matched to a gene: 7. From germline, CDR1 is SEHNR and CDR2 FQNEAQ (reference sequence).